The sequence of this T cell receptor (beta chain) was determined in a study of blood T cell repertoires in COVID-19. Germline values: CDR1 SGHRS, CDR2 YFSETQ. Losses at the gene ends were 2 bases for V and 6 bases for J; bases not matched to a gene: 14. The CDR3 sequence is 17 residues long. Authors' methods: Reference gene primer amplification yielded estimated nucleated cell counts. Repertoires were generated with immunoSEQ multiplex PCR, while TCRdb's copy carries only in-frame clones and drops some. V, J and clone size reflect that table, while D and trimming were determined from the DNA. In the table there are over 150,000 clones, approximately 83% of which are singletons. Participants, 18 to 89 years old, spanned 25 or so US areas. Donors were grouped by their self-reported clinical history. Before being deemed recovered, Cohort 3 donors had two negative PCRs, clearance, or symptom resolution.

Material: PBMCs or T cells enriched from blood (not recorded which). The receptor's source is a man aged 40-50 years who had recovered from COVID-19. The chain has TRBV5-1 and TRBJ1-2; 9 positions match TRBD1. CDR3 protein: CASSFVGQGRSADGYTF. CDR3 coding DNA: TGCGCCAGCAGCTTTGTAGGACAGGGGAGATCAGCAGATGGCTACACCTTC.